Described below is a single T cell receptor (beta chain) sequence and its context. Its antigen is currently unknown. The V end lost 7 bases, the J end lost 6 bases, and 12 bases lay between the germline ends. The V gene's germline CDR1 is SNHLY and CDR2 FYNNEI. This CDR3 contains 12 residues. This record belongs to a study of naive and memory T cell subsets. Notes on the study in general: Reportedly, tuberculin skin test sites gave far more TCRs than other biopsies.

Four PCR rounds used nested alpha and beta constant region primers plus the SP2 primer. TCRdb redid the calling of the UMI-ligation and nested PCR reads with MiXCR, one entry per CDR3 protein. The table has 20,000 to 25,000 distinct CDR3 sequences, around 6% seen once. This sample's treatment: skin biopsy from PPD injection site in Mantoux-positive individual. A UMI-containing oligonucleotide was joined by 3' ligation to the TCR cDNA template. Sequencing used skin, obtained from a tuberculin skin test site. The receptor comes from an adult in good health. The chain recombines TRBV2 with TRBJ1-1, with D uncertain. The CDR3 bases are TGTGCCAGCAATTTTAGAGTACCTGAAGCTTTCTTT. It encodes CASNFRVPEAFF.